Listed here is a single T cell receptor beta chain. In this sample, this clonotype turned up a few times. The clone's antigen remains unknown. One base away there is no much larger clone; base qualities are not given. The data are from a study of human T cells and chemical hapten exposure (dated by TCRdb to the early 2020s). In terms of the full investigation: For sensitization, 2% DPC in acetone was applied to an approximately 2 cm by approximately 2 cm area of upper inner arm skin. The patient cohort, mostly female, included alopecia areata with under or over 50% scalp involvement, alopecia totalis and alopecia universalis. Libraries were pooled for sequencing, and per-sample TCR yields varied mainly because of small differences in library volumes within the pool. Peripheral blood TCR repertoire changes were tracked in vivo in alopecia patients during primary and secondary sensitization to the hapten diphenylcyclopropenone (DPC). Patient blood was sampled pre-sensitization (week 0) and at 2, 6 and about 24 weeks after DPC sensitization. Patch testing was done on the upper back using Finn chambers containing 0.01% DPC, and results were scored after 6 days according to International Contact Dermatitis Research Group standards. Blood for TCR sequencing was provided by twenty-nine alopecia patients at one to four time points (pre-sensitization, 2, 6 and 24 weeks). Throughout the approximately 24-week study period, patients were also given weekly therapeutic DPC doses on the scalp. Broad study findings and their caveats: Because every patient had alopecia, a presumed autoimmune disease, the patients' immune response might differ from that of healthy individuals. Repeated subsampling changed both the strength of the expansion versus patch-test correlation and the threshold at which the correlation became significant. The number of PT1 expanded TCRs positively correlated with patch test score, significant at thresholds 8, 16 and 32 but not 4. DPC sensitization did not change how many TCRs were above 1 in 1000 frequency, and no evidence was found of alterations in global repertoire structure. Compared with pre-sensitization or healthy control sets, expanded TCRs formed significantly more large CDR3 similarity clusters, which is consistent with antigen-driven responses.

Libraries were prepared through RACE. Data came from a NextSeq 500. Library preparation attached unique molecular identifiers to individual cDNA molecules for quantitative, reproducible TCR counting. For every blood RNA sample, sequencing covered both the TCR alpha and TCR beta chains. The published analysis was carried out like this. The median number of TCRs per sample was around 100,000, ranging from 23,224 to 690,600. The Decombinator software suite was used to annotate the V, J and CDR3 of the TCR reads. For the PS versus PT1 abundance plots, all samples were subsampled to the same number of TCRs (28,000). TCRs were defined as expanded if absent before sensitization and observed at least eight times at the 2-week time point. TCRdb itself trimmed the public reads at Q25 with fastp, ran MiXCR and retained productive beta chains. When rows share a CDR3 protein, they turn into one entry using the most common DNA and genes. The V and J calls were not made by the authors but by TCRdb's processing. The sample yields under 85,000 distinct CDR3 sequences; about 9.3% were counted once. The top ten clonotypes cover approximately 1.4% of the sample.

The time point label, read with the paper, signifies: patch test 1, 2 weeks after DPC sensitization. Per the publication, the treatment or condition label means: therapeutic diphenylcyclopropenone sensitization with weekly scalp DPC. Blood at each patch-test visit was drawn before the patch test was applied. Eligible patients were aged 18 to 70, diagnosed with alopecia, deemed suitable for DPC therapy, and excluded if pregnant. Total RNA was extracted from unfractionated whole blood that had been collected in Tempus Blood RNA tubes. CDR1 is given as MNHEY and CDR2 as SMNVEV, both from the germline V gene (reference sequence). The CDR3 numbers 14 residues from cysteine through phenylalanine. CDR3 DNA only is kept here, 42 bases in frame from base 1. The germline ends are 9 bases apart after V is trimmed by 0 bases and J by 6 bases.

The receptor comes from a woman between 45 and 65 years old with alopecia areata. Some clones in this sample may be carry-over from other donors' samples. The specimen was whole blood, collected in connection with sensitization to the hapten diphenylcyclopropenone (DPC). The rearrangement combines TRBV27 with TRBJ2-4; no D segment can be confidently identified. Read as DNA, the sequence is TGTGCCAGCAGTTTATCGATAGGGCTAAACATTCAGTACTTC. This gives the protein CASSLSIGLNIQYF.